This TCR beta chain was sequenced in a study of blood T cell repertoires in COVID-19. On the study more broadly: Acute and convalescent COVID-19 samples came from the United States, Italy and Spain. Nucleic acid was either cDNA or gDNA, and it came from T cells, B-cell-depleted T cells, or PBMCs.

Trimming took 0 bases from V and 6 from J; bases not matched to a gene: 7. Germline CDR1 reads MNHEY; CDR2 reads SVGAGI. CDR3 length equals 16 residues. TCRdb's copy holds only in-frame clones and misses some; the assay was immunoSEQ multiplex PCR. Counted here are nearly 80,000 clones, more than 70% occurring once; the ten biggest clones make up 5.8%. The receptor comes from a man aged 55 to 70 with active or convalescent COVID-19. The sequenced sample was peripheral blood. This chain links TRBV6-5 with TRBJ2-1; 8 bases line up with TRBD2. Here the CDR3 reads CASSYSGGGGTNEQFF. Here the CDR3 DNA reads TGTGCCAGCAGTTACTCCGGAGGCGGGGGGACCAATGAGCAGTTCTTC.